The present TCR beta chain was sequenced within a study of T cells in Graves' hyperthyroidism and ophthalmopathy. CDR1 MNHNS and CDR2 SASEGT come from the germline V gene. The V end lost 10 bases, the J end lost 4 bases, and 16 bases lay between the germline ends. The CDR3 extends over 13 amino acids. This clonotype was seen a single time. Amplified regions were TCR beta CDR3 sequences from RNA transcripts. A first-round RT-PCR of the TCR CDR3 used the HTBI primer set. In TCRdb, the multiplex PCR reads were re-called with MiXCR into one record per CDR3 protein. The sample holds around 300,000 distinct CDR3 sequences, approximately 26% seen once.

The TCR was taken from a man in his forties with Graves' hyperthyroidism that later progressed to Graves' ophthalmopathy. The chain is built from TRBV6-1 and TRBJ1-2; D gene uncertain. Sequenced: blood. CDR3 nucleotides: TGTGCCACCCTGAGGGAGGCGGGCTATGGCTACACCTTC. Translating it yields CATLREAGYGYTF.